This TCR beta chain was recorded in a study of OX40 agonist ivuxolimab in advanced cancers. In the case of this clone: The antigen is not known.

Findings and caveats of the study: Not determined was the antigen specificity of the expanded peripheral T cells.

Trimming cost V 5 bases and J 2 bases; bases outside gene matches: 9. CDR3 length: 15 amino acids. Looked up from germline, CDR1 is LNHNV and CDR2 is YYDKDF (reference sequence). Data came from immunoSEQ multiplex PCR; TCRdb stores just in-frame clones and leaves some out. The table records 25,000 to 30,000 clones, 80% to 95% of them present only once. This chain connects TRBV15 to TRBJ2-7; 7 bases map to TRBD2. Sample: CD4+ or CD8+ T cells sorted from blood, taken in a trial of the OX40 agonist ivuxolimab. The receptor was derived from an adult with an advanced solid tumor such as melanoma, head and neck, liver or kidney cancer. The CDR3 nucleotides read TGTGCCACCAGCCCTCAACGGGGGGAAGCCTACGAGCAGTACTTC. Residues: CATSPQRGEAYEQYF.